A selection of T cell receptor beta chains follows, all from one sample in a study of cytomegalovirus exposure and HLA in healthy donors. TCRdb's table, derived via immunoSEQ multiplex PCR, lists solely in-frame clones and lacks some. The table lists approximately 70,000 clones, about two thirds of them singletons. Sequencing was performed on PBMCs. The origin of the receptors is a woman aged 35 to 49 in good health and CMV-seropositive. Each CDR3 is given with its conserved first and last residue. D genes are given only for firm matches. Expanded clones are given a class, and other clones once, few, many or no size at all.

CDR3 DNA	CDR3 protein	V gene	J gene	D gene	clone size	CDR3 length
TGCGCCAGCAGCCAGAAACAGGGGGGGCGTGAAAAACTGTTTTTT	CASSQKQGGREKLFF	TRBV4-3	TRBJ1-4	TRBD1	NA	15
TGTGCCAGCAGCTCTCAAGAGACCCAGTACTTC	CASSSQETQYF	TRBV5-6	TRBJ2-5	NA	NA	11
TGCGCCAGCAGCTTGTCAAGCGGGGGAGATACGCAGTATTTT	CASSLSSGGDTQYF	TRBV5-1	TRBJ2-3	TRBD2	NA	14
TGTGCCAGCAGTACTATTGGGACAGGGGGGAGCACCATATATTTT	CASSTIGTGGSTIYF	TRBV2	TRBJ1-3	TRBD1	NA	15
TGTGCCAGCAGCCGACTCGGGGAGGGTGATGGCTACACCTTC	CASSRLGEGDGYTF	TRBV14	TRBJ1-2	NA	once	14
TGTGCCAGTGCCCGAGGGTCTGAAGCTTTCTTT	CASARGSEAFF	TRBV19	TRBJ1-1	NA	NA	11
TGTGCCAGCAGCTTAGGACAGGTGACAGAAGCTTTCTTT	CASSLGQVTEAFF	TRBV5-4	TRBJ1-1	TRBD1	NA	13
TGTGCTAGTGGTTTGGTAGGCAGTATAGGGGCCGGGGGTGGCTACACCTTC	CASGLVGSIGAGGGYTF	TRBV12-5	TRBJ1-2	NA	NA	17
TGCGCCAGCAGCCAAGCTTCAGACAATGAGCAGTTCTTC	CASSQASDNEQFF	TRBV4-1	TRBJ2-1	NA	NA	13
TGTGCCAGCAGCTTAGGAGGAGGGGCACGTCAGCCCCAGCATTTT	CASSLGGGARQPQHF	TRBV2	TRBJ1-5	NA	few	15